This T cell receptor beta chain was identified during a study of shared clonotypes between healthy human individuals (dated by TCRdb to the early 2020s). Study-wide context: The cohort included three men and a couple of women between 18 and 49 years of age. To increase sequencing depth and limit assay-specific biases, different laboratories used diverse techniques to prepare libraries and sequence TCR repertoires. The study deeply sequenced blood TCR repertoires of five healthy adults to estimate repertoire size and the extent of clonotype sharing between individuals. For each donor, CD4 naive and CD4 memory were each run on three plates, CD8 naive on two plates, and CD8 memory on one plate. Per donor, leukapheresis produced somewhere between about 0.85 and 8.9 billion PBMCs.

The germline V end is reduced by 4 bases and the J end by 0 bases; junction bases left unmatched: 6. Inclusive of the bounding cysteine and phenylalanine, the CDR3 is 15 residues long. The CDR3 DNA has 45 bases and is translated from base 1. In the germline V gene, CDR1 corresponds to SGHDT and CDR2 to YYEEEE. TCR CDR3 regions were amplified from genomic DNA by multiplex PCR using the deep immunoSEQ assay. Extracted genomic DNA from each cell subset was spread evenly across all wells of several immunoSEQ 96-well plates, with each plate serving as a replicate. For sorted subsets, around 0.2 ug genomic DNA, equal to about 30,000 T cell genomes, was loaded into each replicate PCR. The purified libraries were quantified using a Qubit 3.0 fluorometer, sized with a Bioanalyzer 2100, and then quantified again using the KAPA Library Quantification kit. A separate single-read 150-cycle Illumina NextSeq 550 flow cell was used to sequence each immunoSEQ 96-well plate. The published analysis was carried out like this. Because only junctional sequences without quality scores were contained in the immunoSEQ output, filtering matching that applied to full-length reads could not be performed. Sequences were annotated with PyIR, a Python wrapper for IgBLAST v1.9, and V/J genes and CDR3 were assigned using IMGT germline references. Reads were removed for weak V/J assignments (E-value above 1e-6), missing CDR3, stop codons, out-of-frame junctions, or ambiguous translated residues. V3J clonotypes were defined by identical inferred V gene, J gene, and CDR3 amino acid sequence. Percentage overlap between repertoires was calculated by dividing the number of shared unique clonotypes by the size of the smaller repertoire. Richness of each repertoire was evaluated using RTK rarefaction, the Chao1 estimator, and Recon v2.1 estimates of unobserved clonotypes. Generation probabilities for all TCRbeta clonotypes obtained by the gDNA method from a handful of donors were computed using OLGA. TCRdb provides this immuneACCESS table in a form limited to in-frame rearrangements. Some clones are lacking; in checked studies, under half of them reflect an unresolved V gene, and why the rest are absent is not known. Clonal size and the V and J genes are those of that table, whereas D and trimming came from the DNA. The sample table lists hundreds of thousands of clones, approximately 96% of them with a count of one. Together, the top ten hold roughly 0.1% of the sample.

As for this clone: This clone's antigen is unknown. No base quality values were provided; no much bigger clone lies one nucleotide off.

CD8 naive samples were obtained by positive selection for CCR7 among CD45RO-negative cells, yielding a CD45RA+CCR7+ population from which TemRA cells were excluded. Healthy HIV-negative adults with no recently reported acute infections or vaccinations were included as donors. Every donor was a Caucasian adult residing in Nashville, Tennessee, USA. Blood was obtained by leukapheresis, after which PBMCs were separated by Ficoll-Histopaque density gradient centrifugation and cryopreserved in liquid nitrogen vapor phase. Analytical flow cytometry was used to check the purity and quantity of every magnetically sorted T cell population. Genomic DNA was isolated from every sorted fraction and measured by UV absorbance on a Nanodrop 2000c. General conclusions and limits of the study: Rarefaction of sorted-subset datasets indicated incomplete sequencing despite the large sequencing depth. Based on pairwise subsampling, the degree of clonotype sharing among donors was expected to be affected by sequencing depth. Clonotypes shared by all four sorted-subset donors showed higher generation probabilities than non-shared clonotypes. Larger estimated clonotype richness was generally found for naive subsets than for memory subsets. Because the study included only a small number of donors, the genetic and exposure-history diversity represented was limited. Only blood was sampled, and tissue TCR repertoires likely differ from those in blood. When a handful of donors were compared, the shared fraction of clonotypes was about 5% for naive CD4, roughly 3.4% for naive CD8, 2% to 2.5% for memory CD4, and 0.35% to 0.4% for memory CD8.

This receptor was identified in a woman in her twenties or thirties in good health. The chain links TRBV5-6 with TRBJ1-1; 7 bases in between match TRBD1. Sequences were obtained from naive CD8+ T cells sorted from blood. This sample's cell subset or site label indicates: CD45RA+CCR7+. This receptor carries the CDR3 CASSVAGTVNTEAFF. The base sequence is TGTGCCAGCAGCGTGGCCGGGACAGTGAACACTGAAGCTTTCTTT. Where the CDR3 stops, the reference TRBV5-6 and TRBJ1-1 genes take over; the full variable domain is DAGVTQSPTHLIKTRGQQVTLRCSPKSGHDTVSWYQQALGQGPQFIFQYYEEEERQRGNFPDRFSGHQFPNYSSELNVNALLLGDSALYLCASSVAGTVNTEAFFGQGTRLTVV.